This TCR beta chain was found in a study of T cell changes during pregnancy in multiple sclerosis. This CDR3 comprises 16 residues. Germline V CDR1 and CDR2: SGHRS, YFSETQ. V shed 0 bases and J 3 bases; nucleotides not matched to a gene: 8. Profiled with immunoSEQ multiplex PCR; TCRdb holds only in-frame clones, not every one. The sample includes about 60,000 clones, more than 75% of them seen just once. Material: peripheral blood, obtained in the second trimester of pregnancy. The V and J genes are TRBV5-1 and TRBJ1-1, with TRBD1 matching over 7 bases. This TCR derives from a female donor with multiple sclerosis, enrolled in a pregnancy study. The CDR3, as DNA: TGCGCCAGCAGCTTGGGCCAGGGGGAGTTGTACACTGAAGCTTTCTTT. Its translation: CASSLGQGELYTEAFF.